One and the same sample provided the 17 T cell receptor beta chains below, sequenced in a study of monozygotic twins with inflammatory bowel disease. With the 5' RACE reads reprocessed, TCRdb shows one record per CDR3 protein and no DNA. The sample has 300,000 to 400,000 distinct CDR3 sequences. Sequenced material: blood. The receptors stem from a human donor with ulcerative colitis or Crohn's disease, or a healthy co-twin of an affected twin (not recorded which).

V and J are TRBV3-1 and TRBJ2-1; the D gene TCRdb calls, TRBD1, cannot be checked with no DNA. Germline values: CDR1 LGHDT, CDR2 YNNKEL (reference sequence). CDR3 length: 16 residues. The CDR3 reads CASSQEVLDRGNEQFF.

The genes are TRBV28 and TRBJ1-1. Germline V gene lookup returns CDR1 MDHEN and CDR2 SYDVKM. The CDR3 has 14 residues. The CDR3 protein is CASSSTNLNTEAFF.

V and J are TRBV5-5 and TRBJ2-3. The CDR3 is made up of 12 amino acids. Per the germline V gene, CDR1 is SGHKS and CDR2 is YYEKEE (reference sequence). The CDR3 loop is CASSFDPGTQYF.

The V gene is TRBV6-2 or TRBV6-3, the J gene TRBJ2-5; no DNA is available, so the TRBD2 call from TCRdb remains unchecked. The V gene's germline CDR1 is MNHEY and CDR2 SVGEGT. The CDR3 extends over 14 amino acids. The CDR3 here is CASSSSGIQETQYF.

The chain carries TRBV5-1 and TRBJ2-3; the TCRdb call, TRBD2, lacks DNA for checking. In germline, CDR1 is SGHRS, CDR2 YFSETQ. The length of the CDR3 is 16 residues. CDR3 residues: CASSPRTSGYTDTQYF. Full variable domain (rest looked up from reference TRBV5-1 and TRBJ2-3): KAGVTQTPRYLIKTRGQQVTLSCSPISGHRSVSWYQQTPGQGLQFLFEYFSETQRNKGNFPGRFSGRQFSNSRSEMNVSTLELGDSALYLCASSPRTSGYTDTQYFGPGTRLTVL.

CDR3 in amino acids: CSASRRSGYNTGELFF. The chain combines TRBV20-1 with TRBJ2-2; checking the TCRdb D call of TRBD2 is not possible without DNA. There are 16 residues in the CDR3. Germline lookup yields CDR1 DFQATT and CDR2 SNEGSKA (reference sequence).

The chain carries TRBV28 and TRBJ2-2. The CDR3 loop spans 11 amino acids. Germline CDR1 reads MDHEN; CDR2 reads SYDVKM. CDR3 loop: CAIETTGELFF.

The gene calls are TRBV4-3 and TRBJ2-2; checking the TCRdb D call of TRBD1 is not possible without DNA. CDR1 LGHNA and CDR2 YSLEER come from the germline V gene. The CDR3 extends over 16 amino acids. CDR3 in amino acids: CASSQHPSANTGELFF.

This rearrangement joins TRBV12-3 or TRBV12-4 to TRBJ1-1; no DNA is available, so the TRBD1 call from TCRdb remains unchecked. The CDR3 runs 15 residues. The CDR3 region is CASSRSTGGVTEAFF.

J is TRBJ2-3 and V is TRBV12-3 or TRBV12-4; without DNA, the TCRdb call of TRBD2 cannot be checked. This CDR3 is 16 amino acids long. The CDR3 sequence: CASTPSRGAWGDTQYF.

CDR3 sequence: CASSLIGQTNNSPLHF. The J gene is TRBJ1-6, the V gene TRBV5-1; the D gene TCRdb calls, TRBD1, cannot be checked with no DNA. The CDR3 loop spans 16 amino acids. Germline values: CDR1 SGHRS, CDR2 YFSETQ.

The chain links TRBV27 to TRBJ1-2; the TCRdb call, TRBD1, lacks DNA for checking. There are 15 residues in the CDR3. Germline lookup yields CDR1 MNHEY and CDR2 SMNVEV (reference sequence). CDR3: CASSLTPGGMVGYTF.

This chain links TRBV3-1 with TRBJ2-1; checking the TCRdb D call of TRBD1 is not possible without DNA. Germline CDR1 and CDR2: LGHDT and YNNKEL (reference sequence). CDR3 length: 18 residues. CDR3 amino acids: CASSLGRGRQSSYNEQFF.

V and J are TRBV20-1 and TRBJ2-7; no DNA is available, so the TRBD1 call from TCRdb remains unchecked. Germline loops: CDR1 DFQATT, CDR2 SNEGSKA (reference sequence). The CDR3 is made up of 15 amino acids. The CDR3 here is CSGEHLEGALYEQYF.

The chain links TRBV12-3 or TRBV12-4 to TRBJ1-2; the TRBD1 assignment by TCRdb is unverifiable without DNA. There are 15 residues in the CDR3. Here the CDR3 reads CASTFGGKRPEGYTF.

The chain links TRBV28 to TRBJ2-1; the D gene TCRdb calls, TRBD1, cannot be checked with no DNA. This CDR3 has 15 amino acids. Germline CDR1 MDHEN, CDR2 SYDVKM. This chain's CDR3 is CASGGGPYSYNEQFF.

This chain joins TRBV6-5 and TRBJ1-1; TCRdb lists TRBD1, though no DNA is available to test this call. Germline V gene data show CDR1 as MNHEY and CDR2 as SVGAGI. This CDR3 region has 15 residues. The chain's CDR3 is CASSYLEQGAGKAFF.